Shown below are 25 T cell receptor beta chains from a single sample sequenced in a study of T cell responses to AZD1222 COVID-19 vaccine. Clones were sequenced by immunoSEQ multiplex PCR, and TCRdb holds only the in-frame ones, with some missing. The data hold roughly 110,000 clones, with around 87% observed a single time. This specimen was peripheral blood, taken on day 0 of AZD1222 vaccination. The receptor set was obtained from an adult in good health.

This rearrangement joins TRBV19 to TRBJ1-1, with 8 bases identical to TRBD1. Germline-derived CDR1 and CDR2 are LNHDA and SQIVND (reference sequence). The V segment lost 5 bases and the J segment 3 bases; nucleotides outside the gene matches: 8. The CDR3 runs to 15 residues. The CDR3 spells CASSPRTGTYTEAFF. The CDR3 bases are TGTGCCAGTAGTCCGAGGACAGGGACTTACACTGAAGCTTTCTTT.

The table lists this clone with a few counts. The genes are TRBV15 and TRBJ1-2; TRBD1 agrees at 8 bases. The germline V gene has CDR1 LNHNV and CDR2 YYDKDF (reference sequence). Trimming removed 5 bases from V and 1 base from J; junction bases left unmatched: 6. CDR3 size: 15 residues. CDR3 in amino acids: CATSPDRAFNYGYTF. In DNA, the CDR3 is TGTGCCACCAGCCCGGACAGGGCTTTTAACTATGGCTACACCTTC.

The rearrangement joins TRBV6-5 to TRBJ1-5; TRBD1 aligns across 11 bases. V gave up 6 bases and J gave up 6 bases; unmatched junction bases: 7. There are 15 residues in the CDR3. The germline gives CDR1 MNHEY, CDR2 SVGAGI. As DNA, the CDR3 is TGTGCCAGCAGGCCACCGGGACAGGGGGGTCAGCCCCAGCATTTT. This codes for CASRPPGQGGQPQHF.

The chain is built from TRBV19 and TRBJ1-6; D unresolved. Trimming left V 5 bases short and J 5 bases short, with 4 bases between. CDR3 length equals 12 residues. CDR1 is LNHDA and CDR2 is SQIVND in the germline V gene (reference sequence). CDR3 in amino acids: CASSENNSPLHF. The CDR3 DNA sequence: TGTGCCAGTAGTGAGAATAATTCACCCCTCCACTTT.

A few counts support this clone. This chain links TRBV20-1 with TRBJ1-1; a weak D match, TRBD1 (5 bases). The germline V gene encodes CDR1 DFQATT and CDR2 SNEGSKA (reference sequence). The V and J ends lost 3 bases and 4 bases respectively, with 18 bases between them. The CDR3 runs 15 residues. In DNA, the CDR3 is TGCAGTGCTAGTCTACCGTCTGGGGGACCCACTGAAGCTTTCTTT. This codes for CSASLPSGGPTEAFF.

The chain is built from TRBV19 and TRBJ2-2; D perhaps matches TRBD2 (5 bases). This CDR3 comprises 15 residues. The V gene lost 8 bases and the J gene lost 0 bases, with 13 bases spanning the gap. Germline values: CDR1 LNHDA, CDR2 SQIVND (reference sequence). The DNA for the CDR3 is TGTGCCAGTCGCACGGGGTCCGCGAACACCGGGGAGCTGTTTTTT. It translates to CASRTGSANTGELFF.

The chain combines TRBV6-2 or TRBV6-3 with TRBJ1-4, with D maybe TRBD1 (5 bases). Germline values: CDR1 MNHEY, CDR2 SVGEGT. V was cut by 2 bases and J by 7 bases, with 14 bases left in between. The CDR3 sequence is 15 residues long. The CDR3 bases are TGTGCCAGCAGTTACGGCGGGACTAAGAGTGAAAAACTGTTTTTT. Translating gives CASSYGGTKSEKLFF.

The chain employs TRBV3-1 (or the pseudogene TRBV3-2) and TRBJ2-7; D possibly uses TRBD1 or TRBD2 (5 bases each). V was cut by 4 bases and J by 4 bases, with 14 bases left in between. Germline CDR1 and CDR2: LGHDT and YNNKEL (reference sequence). The CDR3 runs to 14 residues. The CDR3 protein is CASSPRVGPYEQYF. The CDR3 nucleotides read TGTGCCAGCAGCCCGCGGGTGGGACCGTACGAGCAGTACTTC.

This clone has more than one count but fewer than ten. The chain recombines TRBV7-9 with TRBJ2-7; 10 positions agree with TRBD1. CDR1 and CDR2 from the germline V gene are SEHNR and FQNEAQ (reference sequence). This CDR3 has 15 residues. The trim removed 6 bases at V and 6 bases at J, leaving 11 bases unmatched. The CDR3 is CASSFVRDRGFEQYF. CDR3 in DNA: TGTGCCAGCAGTTTTGTCCGGGACAGGGGTTTCGAGCAGTACTTC.

The chain is built from TRBV5-6 and TRBJ1-5; the match to TRBD1 covers 9 bases. In germline, CDR1 is SGHDT, CDR2 YYEEEE. V lost 4 bases and J lost 6; bases outside the gene matches: 8. The CDR3 consists of 15 residues. CDR3 bases: TGTGCCAGCAGCGCCGGACAGGGGAGGGCTCAGCCCCAGCATTTT. Translating it yields CASSAGQGRAQPQHF.

The V gene is TRBV11-3, the J gene TRBJ1-2; unclear D gene. Germline V CDR1 and CDR2: SGHNT, YENEEA. V shed 0 bases and J shed 2 bases, with 1 base lying between them. The CDR3 is 12 residues long. The CDR3 here is CASSLDNYGYTF. The CDR3 region has the DNA TGTGCCAGCAGCTTAGACAACTATGGCTACACCTTC.

This clone occurred once. V usage is TRBV19 and J usage is TRBJ1-1; D is unresolved. Germline CDR1 LNHDA, CDR2 SQIVND (reference sequence). V was trimmed by 2 bases and J by 0 bases, leaving 13 bases between them. The CDR3 is made up of 16 amino acids. The CDR3 region is CASSIKSSAMNTEAFF. The DNA for the CDR3 is TGTGCCAGTAGTATAAAGTCGTCGGCTATGAACACTGAAGCTTTCTTT.

The CDR3 DNA sequence: TGCGCCAGCAGCCCCGGGCAGAACACCGGGGAGCTGTTTTTT. Translated: CASSPGQNTGELFF. The gene calls are TRBV5-1 and TRBJ2-2; unclear D gene. Per germline, CDR1 SGHRS and CDR2 YFSETQ. The V and J ends lost 4 bases and 1 base respectively, with 8 bases between them. CDR3 length equals 14 residues.

The chain employs TRBV7-9 and TRBJ2-2, with 8 bases aligning to TRBD2. Germline V gene data show CDR1 as SEHNR and CDR2 as FQNEAQ (reference sequence). This CDR3 has 17 amino acids. Losses at the gene ends were 5 bases for V and 3 bases for J; bases not matched to a gene: 11. Here the CDR3 DNA reads TGTGCCAGCAGCCACCCTTTAGCGGGGAAGGACACCGGGGAGCTGTTTTTT. This codes for CASSHPLAGKDTGELFF.

The V call is TRBV10-1, the J call TRBJ1-2; possible D gene TRBD1, 5 bases. Trimming left V 6 bases short and J 6 bases short, with 17 bases between. Germline V gene lookup returns CDR1 WNHNN and CDR2 SYGVQD (reference sequence). The CDR3 covers 14 residues. DNA of the CDR3: TGCGCCAGCAGCCCAACGGGGGGTTCGGATGGCTACACCTTC. As protein: CASSPTGGSDGYTF.

This clone was detected only once. The rearrangement links TRBV6-2 or TRBV6-3 to TRBJ1-1, with D uncertain. The CDR3 totals 17 residues. The germline gives CDR1 MNHEY, CDR2 SVGEGT. Trimming took off 5 bases at V and 4 bases at J, with 23 bases between the two ends. The CDR3 spells CASSTPRGSGLGTEAFF. CDR3 DNA: TGTGCCAGCAGTACCCCCCGAGGGTCCGGCTTGGGCACTGAAGCTTTCTTT.

This clone was seen only once. The chain employs TRBV12-3 or TRBV12-4 and TRBJ1-2, with 7 bases matching TRBD1. V lost 8 bases, J lost 4 bases, and 7 bases stayed unmatched. This CDR3 spans 13 amino acids. The CDR3 loop is CASSPGQSYGYTF. As DNA, the CDR3 is TGTGCCAGCTCACCGGGACAGAGCTATGGCTACACCTTC.

The CDR3 nucleotides read TGCAGCGTTGAAGGATTAAACGATGGCTACACCTTC. This translates into CSVEGLNDGYTF. The V call is TRBV29-1, the J call TRBJ1-2; no clear D. This CDR3 has 12 residues. Germline V gene sequence: CDR1 SQVTM, CDR2 ANQGSEA. Trimming took 1 base from V and 6 from J, leaving 9 bases between them.

V gene TRBV7-8 combines with J gene TRBJ2-7; 9 positions match TRBD1. The CDR3 is 18 residues long. V dropped 2 bases and J dropped 2; count of bases not matched to a gene: 13. Germline V gene sequence: CDR1 SGHVS, CDR2 FQNEAQ. CDR3 residues: CASSLRVGGQGRTYEQYF. The DNA of the CDR3 is TGTGCCAGCAGCTTAAGGGTCGGGGGACAGGGAAGGACCTACGAGCAGTACTTC.

V is TRBV5-4 and J is TRBJ2-6, with TRBD1 as a possible D gene (5 bases). Germline V gives CDR1 SGHNT, CDR2 YYREEE (reference sequence). There are 18 residues in the CDR3. The V gene lost 0 bases and the J gene lost 2 bases, with 15 bases spanning the gap. As DNA, the CDR3 is TGTGCCAGCAGCTTGGAGTTAGGGGCCAATCCTGGGGCCAACGTCCTGACTTTC. It yields the protein CASSLELGANPGANVLTF.

The genes are TRBV5-1 and TRBJ2-3; 7 bases fit TRBD1. Germline CDR1 SGHRS, CDR2 YFSETQ. The V and J ends lost 0 bases and 2 bases, in that order; junction bases with no gene match: 6. The CDR3 runs 16 residues. Here the CDR3 reads CASSLGQGSFTDTQYF. The CDR3 DNA reads as TGCGCCAGCAGCTTGGGACAGGGTAGTTTCACAGATACGCAGTATTTT.

V gene TRBV7-2 combines with J gene TRBJ1-6; TRBD1 matches 8 bases. The germline gives CDR1 SGHTA, CDR2 FQGNSA. The CDR3 runs to 15 residues. J gave up 10 bases and V 5 bases, and 10 bases lay outside the gene matches. The CDR3 DNA reads TGTGCCAGCAGCCCACAGGACAGGGCAGGATCACCCCTCCACTTT. Translated: CASSPQDRAGSPLHF.

This clone has a handful of counts. The chain links TRBV7-9 to TRBJ2-7; no clear D. Germline assignment: CDR1 SEHNR and CDR2 FQNEAQ (reference sequence). V lost 5 bases and J 0 bases, leaving 2 bases between the germline ends. The CDR3 has 11 amino acids. CDR3 protein: CASSISYEQYF. The CDR3 DNA follows: TGTGCCAGCAGCATCTCCTACGAGCAGTACTTC.

The chain couples TRBV6-6 to TRBJ2-1; D uncertain. V was clipped by 5 bases and J by 9 bases, with 8 bases between them. CDR1 is MNHNY and CDR2 is SVGAGI in the germline V gene (reference sequence). The CDR3 runs 11 residues. The CDR3 DNA reads TGTGCCAGCAGTCTCGGTGGTGAGCAGTTCTTC. Its protein product is CASSLGGEQFF.

The genes are TRBV15 and TRBJ1-2, with D perhaps TRBD1 (5 bases). V was pared by 5 bases and J by 5 bases, with 12 bases between. There are 13 residues in the CDR3. Germline V gives CDR1 LNHNV, CDR2 YYDKDF (reference sequence). CDR3 region: CATSRDLTYGYTF. CDR3 nucleotides: TGTGCCACCAGCCGGGACCTAACTTATGGCTACACCTTC.